The clone carrying this T cell receptor (beta chain) was observed a handful of times. The sample is drawn from a study of blood T cell repertoires in COVID-19. Sequencing was performed with immunoSEQ multiplex PCR; in TCRdb, only in-frame clones are kept and a portion is missing. The sample records over 25,000 clones, about 90% being singletons. The CDR3 sequence is 13 residues long. V lost 5 bases and J lost 5, with 13 bases in between. The germline V gene has CDR1 SGHTA and CDR2 FQGNSA. The rearrangement links TRBV7-2 to TRBJ2-7; D may be TRBD1 (5 bases). Specimen: peripheral blood. The clonotype originates from a human donor with active COVID-19. The donor label of this sample is uncertain. This chain's CDR3 is CASSPSRVHEQYF. CDR3 DNA sequence: TGTGCCAGCAGCCCGAGCAGGGTACACGAGCAGTACTTC.